This TCR beta chain appears in the sequencing data of a study of cytomegalovirus exposure and HLA in healthy donors. The PCR used 60 Vbeta and 13 Jbeta primers. Data came from immunoSEQ multiplex PCR; TCRdb stores just in-frame clones and leaves some out. The sample consists of approximately 180,000 clones, more than 85% of them appearing once. Findings and limits, study-wide: A missense DCLRE1C variant was associated with V- and J-gene trimming of TCR beta chains in a later analysis, and an independent cohort replicated the association.

This clone was seen more than once but under ten times. The antigen is unknown. Germline assignment: CDR1 MNHNS and CDR2 SASEGT. V was shortened by 3 bases and J by 4 bases, with 3 bases between the two germline ends. The CDR3 is 11 amino acids. This receptor was identified in a girl under three years old in good health and CMV-seronegative. The sequenced material came from PBMCs. The chain recombines TRBV6-1 with TRBJ1-2; D ambiguous. The CDR3 reads CASSDRYGYTF. In nucleotides, the CDR3 is TGTGCCAGCAGTGATCGCTATGGCTACACCTTC.